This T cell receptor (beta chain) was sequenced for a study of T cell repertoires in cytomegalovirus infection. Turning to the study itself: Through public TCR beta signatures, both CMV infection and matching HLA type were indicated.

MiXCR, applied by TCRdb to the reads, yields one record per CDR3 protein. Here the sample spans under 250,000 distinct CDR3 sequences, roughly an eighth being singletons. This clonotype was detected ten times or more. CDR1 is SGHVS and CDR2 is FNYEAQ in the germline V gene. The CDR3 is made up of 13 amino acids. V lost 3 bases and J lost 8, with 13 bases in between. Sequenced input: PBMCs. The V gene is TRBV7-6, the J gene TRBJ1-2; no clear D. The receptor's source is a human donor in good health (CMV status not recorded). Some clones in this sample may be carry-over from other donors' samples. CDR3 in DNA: TGTGCCAGCAGCTTGTCCGAGGGTGCCGGCTACACCTTC. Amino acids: CASSLSEGAGYTF.